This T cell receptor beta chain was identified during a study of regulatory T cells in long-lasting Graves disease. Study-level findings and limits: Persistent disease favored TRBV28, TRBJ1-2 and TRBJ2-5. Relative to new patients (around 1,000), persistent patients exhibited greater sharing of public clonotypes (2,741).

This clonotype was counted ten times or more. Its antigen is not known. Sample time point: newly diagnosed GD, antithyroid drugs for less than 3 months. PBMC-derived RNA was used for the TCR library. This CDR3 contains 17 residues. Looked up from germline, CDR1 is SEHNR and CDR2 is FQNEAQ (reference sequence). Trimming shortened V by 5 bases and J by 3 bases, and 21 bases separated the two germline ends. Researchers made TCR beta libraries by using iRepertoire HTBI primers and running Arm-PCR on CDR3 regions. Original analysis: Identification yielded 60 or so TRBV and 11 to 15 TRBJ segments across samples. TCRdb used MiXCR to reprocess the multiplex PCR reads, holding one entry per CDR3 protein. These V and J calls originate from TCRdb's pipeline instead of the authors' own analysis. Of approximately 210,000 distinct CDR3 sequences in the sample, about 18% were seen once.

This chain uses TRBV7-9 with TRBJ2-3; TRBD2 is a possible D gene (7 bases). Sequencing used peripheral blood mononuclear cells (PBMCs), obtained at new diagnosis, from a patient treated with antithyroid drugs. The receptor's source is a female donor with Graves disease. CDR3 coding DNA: TGTGCCAGCAGCCCGAGGGGGGGGGTCACCTTTACAGATACGCAGTATTTT. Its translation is CASSPRGGVTFTDTQYF.